This TCR beta chain derives from a study of blood T cells in healthy people across ages (dated by TCRdb to between 2014 and 2016). Looking at the study overall: In model experiments, template switching captured roughly one uniquely barcoded TCR beta cDNA molecule for every two T cells. Using deep sequencing normalized with unique cDNA molecular identifiers, the study measured how TCR beta repertoire diversity changes with age. Four age groups were formed from the donors: young (average approximately 16 years), middle-aged (around 40), aged (about 62) and long-lived (less than 85). To avoid experimental bias, donors of different ages were spread randomly across the sequencing lanes. The study analyzed two additional independent replicas of 1 million unique cDNA reads from the same blood draw for two donors, one aged 18 to 30 and one aged 80 or older.

The germline V gene encodes CDR1 SGHTA and CDR2 FQGNSA. Spanning cysteine to phenylalanine, the CDR3 consists of 14 amino acids. Left in the record is the CDR3 DNA by itself, 42 bases read in frame from the first base. V is cut by 3 bases and J by 1 base, and the space between the germline ends is 9 bases. Library preparation was by 5' RACE. These reads were obtained on an Illumina HiSeq 2500. A second PCR of roughly 7 to 12 cycles was run with a J-beta primer mix and a sample-barcoded 5' primer. Each TCR beta cDNA molecule received a unique molecular identifier from a template-switch 5' adaptor carrying 12 random nucleotides. Each sample yielded at least 3 million CDR3-containing paired-end reads. First-strand cDNA synthesis was performed from all RNA using the Mint cDNA synthesis kit, with priming by a TRBC-specific oligonucleotide. Following uracil-DNA glycosylase treatment, a first 18-cycle PCR with universal primers M1SS and BC2_uni_R was performed on all cDNA. Per the authors' processing: For normalization, 1 million high-quality reads were randomly selected from each sample, with every read carrying a distinct molecular identifier. Reads with shared molecular identifiers were discarded instead of being binned into consensus sequences. MiTCR, set to a Q25 quality threshold and the strictest error-elimination algorithm, was used for CDR3 identification, clonotype clustering and error correction. Lower-bound total TCR beta diversity was estimated with a nonparametric unseen species model using Euler transformation. The public reads were reprocessed in TCRdb via fastp at Q25 and MiXCR, keeping in-frame beta chains. Rows are unified per CDR3 protein, each entry keeping the most common DNA and genes. The V and J calls reflect TCRdb's pipeline rather than the authors' work. This sample has 870,000 or so distinct CDR3 sequences in its table, and under 35% of those were observed once. 17% of the sample is held by the ten biggest clonotypes.

This clonotype was counted a single time. This clone's antigen is unknown. There are no base qualities to consult, and no much larger clone falls within one base. One read gives only weak evidence. Systemically healthy Caucasian individuals from Russia, 35 to 50 in total and aged about 6 to 95 years, were included as donors. Each donor gave roughly 11 milliliters of peripheral blood, drawn into EDTA-treated Vacutainer tubes. PBMCs were isolated by Ficoll-Paque density-gradient centrifugation, with at least 7 million obtained per sample. Trizol reagent was used to extract total RNA from PBMCs, with at least 6 micrograms per sample. For every donor, an aliquot of PBMCs went through flow cytometry to measure the percentages of naive CD45RAhigh/CD27high T cells. Study-wide conclusions, independent of this receptor: Because the CMV infection status of the donors was unknown, age-related changes in expanded clonotypes may potentially have been confounded. Compared with the aged group, the long-lived group had more naive CD4+ T cells, fewer expanded clones and increased TCR diversity, a pattern suggesting age selection. As age increased, observed TCR beta diversity per million T cells dropped in a roughly linear way, and a significant reduction was already evident by age around 41. Estimates of total diversity based on one million sequenced T cells were considered lower bounds and underestimates. Bulk unsorted PBMC profiling prevented conclusive comparison of naive and antigen-experienced compartments. There was a strong correlation between observed TCR beta diversity and the percentage of naive T cells measured by flow cytometry.

In this chain, TRBV7-2 is recombined with TRBJ1-1, with the D gene uncertain. Sequences were obtained from blood. The clonotype comes from a woman of 80 years or more in good health. The sequenced DNA: TGTGCCAGCAGCTTCAGTTCGGAGAACACTGAAGCTTTCTTT. It codes for CASSFSSENTEAFF.